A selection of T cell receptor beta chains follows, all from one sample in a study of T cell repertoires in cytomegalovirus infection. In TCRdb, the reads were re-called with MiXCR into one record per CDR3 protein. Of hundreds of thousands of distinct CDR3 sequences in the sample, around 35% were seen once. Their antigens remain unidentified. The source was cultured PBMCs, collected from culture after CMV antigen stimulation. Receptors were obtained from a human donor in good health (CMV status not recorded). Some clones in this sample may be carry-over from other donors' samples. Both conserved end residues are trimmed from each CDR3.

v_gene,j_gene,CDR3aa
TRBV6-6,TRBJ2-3,ASTDDPSTDTQY
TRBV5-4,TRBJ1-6,ASSGRDSFNSPLH
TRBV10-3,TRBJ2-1,AIRVAPSDLEQF
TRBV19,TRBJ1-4,ASRTGQFEKLF
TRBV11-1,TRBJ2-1,ASSPIGPRGMNEQF
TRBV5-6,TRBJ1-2,ASSLFRGVRGYT
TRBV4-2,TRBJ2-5,ASSQFSDRGAQETQY
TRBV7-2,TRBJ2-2,ASSLVVGTPNTGELF
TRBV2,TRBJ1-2,ASSPRTGEVGYT
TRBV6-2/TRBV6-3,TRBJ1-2,ASSYQAYGYT
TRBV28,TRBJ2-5,ASSFRLRGETQY
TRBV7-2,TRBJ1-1,ASSPGSANTEAF
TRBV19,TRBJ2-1,ASLSGTSGYNEQF
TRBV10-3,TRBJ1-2,AISESWGGYT
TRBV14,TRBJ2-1,ASSQVYESGGFNEQF
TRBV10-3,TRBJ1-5,AISNRTSQH
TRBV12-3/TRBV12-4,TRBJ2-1,ASSGTSGRKDNEQF
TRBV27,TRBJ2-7,ASSFGNPYEQY
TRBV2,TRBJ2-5,ASSEGTGRETQY
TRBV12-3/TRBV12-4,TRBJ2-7,ASRKSGTFSYEQY
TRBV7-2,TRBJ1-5,ASSPGQLSNQPQH
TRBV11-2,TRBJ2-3,ASSSPSGRTDTQY
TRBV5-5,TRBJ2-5,ASSLSGYQETQY
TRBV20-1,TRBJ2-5,SARGLAGGGYQETQY
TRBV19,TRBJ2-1,ASSIRMTAGEQF
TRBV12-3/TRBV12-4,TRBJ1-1,ASNTWGNTEAF
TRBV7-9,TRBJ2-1,ASSLRYRGGEQF
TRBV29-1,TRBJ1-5,SAGGGVGQPQH
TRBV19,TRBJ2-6,ASSSLRANVLT
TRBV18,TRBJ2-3,ASSPPGLRGTDTQY
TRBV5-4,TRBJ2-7,ASSSGRLAYEQY
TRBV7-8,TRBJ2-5,ASSRRGAQTQY
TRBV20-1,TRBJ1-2,RGDPGPHTST
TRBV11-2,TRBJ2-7,ASSLGYSRYEQY
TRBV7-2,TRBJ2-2,ASSLAPRPTELF
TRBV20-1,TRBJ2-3,SARLAVPWDTDTQY
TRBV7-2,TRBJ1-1,ASSFGRGELEAF
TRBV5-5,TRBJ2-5,ASSWGQAQETQY
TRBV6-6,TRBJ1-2,ASSLPPPPRRNYGYT
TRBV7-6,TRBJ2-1,ASSAGDMPGSSYNEQF
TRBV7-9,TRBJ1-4,ASSSWSTTRGEKLF
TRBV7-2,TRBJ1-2,ASSPNAGQAYNYGYT
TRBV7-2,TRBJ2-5,ASSRLGETQY
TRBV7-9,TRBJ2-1,ASSPRSLGRTTINEQF
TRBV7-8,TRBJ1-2,ASSLPGQNYGYT
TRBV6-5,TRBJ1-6,ASSRQDNSPLH
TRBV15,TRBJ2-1,ATSRVLQDPGNEQF
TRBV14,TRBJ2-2,ASSQLINTGELF
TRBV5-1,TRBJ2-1,ASSLGLLGAYNEQF
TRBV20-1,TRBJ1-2,SARWAKDGYT
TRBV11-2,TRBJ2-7,ASSWGRSSYEQY
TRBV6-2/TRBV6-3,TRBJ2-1,ASSPGLTANEQF
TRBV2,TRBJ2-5,ASRERGPRETQY
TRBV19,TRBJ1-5,ASSMVRDQPQH
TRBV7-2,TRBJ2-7,ASSFPSGTEQY
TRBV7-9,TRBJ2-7,ASSPGRTAVGHEQY
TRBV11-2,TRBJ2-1,ASTTGQLNEQF
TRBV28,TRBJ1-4,ASRGGRSRGGNEKLF
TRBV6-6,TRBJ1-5,ASSRTGTGGNQPQH